What follows are 24 T cell receptor beta chains derived from one specimen sequenced in a study of CD8 T cells in Susac syndrome (dated by TCRdb to between 2018 and 2021). Library preparation was by the immunoSEQ multiplex PCR assay. RNA was extracted using the RNeasy kit, and roughly 0.45 to 1 ug of the RNA was reverse transcribed with random hexamers. Clones were called with MiXCR by TCRdb after fastp trimmed the public reads at Q25, and only in-frame beta chains were retained. Identical CDR3 proteins give one entry, which carries the most common genes and DNA. In all, the sample holds some 180,000 distinct CDR3 sequences, and just under 95% of those were seen once. 0.099% of the sample is held by the ten biggest clonotypes. Sequenced material: CD4+ T cells from PBMCs. Receptors were obtained from a human donor with Susac syndrome.

The CDR3 DNA sequence: TGTGCCAGCAGTCGTAGCGGGAGATACACCGGGGAGCTGTTTTTT. It yields the protein CASSRSGRYTGELFF. The rearrangement links TRBV28 to TRBJ2-2; 9 bases match TRBD2. J was trimmed by 3 bases and V by 5 bases; bases with no gene match: 4. Germline V gene lookup returns CDR1 MDHEN and CDR2 SYDVKM. The CDR3 length is 15 residues. The whole variable domain, filled in from reference TRBV28 and TRBJ2-2, reads DVKVTQSSRYLVKRTGEKVFLECVQDMDHENMFWYRQDPGLGLRLIYFSYDVKMKEKGDIPEGYSVSREKKERFSLILESASTNQTSMYLCASSRSGRYTGELFFGEGSRLTVL.

The chain joins TRBV7-2 to TRBJ1-2; weak D call: TRBD1 (6 bases). Germline V CDR1 and CDR2: SGHTA, FQGNSA. Between the trimmed V and J ends, which lost 5 bases and 6 bases, there was a span of 16 bases. CDR3 length: 14 amino acids. Written as DNA, the CDR3 is TGTGCCAGCAGCCGAGCAGGGGCAGGGGATGGCTACACCTTC. Protein product: CASSRAGAGDGYTF.

The J gene is TRBJ1-2, the V gene TRBV7-2; D may be TRBD1 (6 bases). Germline assignment: CDR1 SGHTA and CDR2 FQGNSA. Trimming pared 1 base from V and 5 bases from J, leaving 14 bases between. CDR3 length equals 15 residues. The CDR3 nucleotides are TGTGCCAGCAGCTTAGGAGCAGGGGAGAGTTATGGCTACACCTTC. Protein: CASSLGAGESYGYTF.

The chain recombines TRBV12-3 or TRBV12-4 with TRBJ1-1; D is ambiguous. Trimming shortened V by 4 bases and J by 0 bases, and 6 bases separated the two germline ends. This CDR3 spans 13 amino acids. DNA for the CDR3: TGTGCCAGCAGTTACGTCGTGAACACTGAAGCTTTCTTT. Amino acids: CASSYVVNTEAFF.

The chain carries TRBV3-1 and TRBJ2-7; 7 bases line up with TRBD2. The CDR3 covers 15 residues. CDR1 LGHDT and CDR2 YNNKEL come from the germline V gene (reference sequence). Trimming took 1 base from V and 4 from J; bases not matched to a gene: 7. CDR3 in amino acids: CASSQGLGLRYEQYF. For the CDR3, the DNA is TGTGCCAGCAGCCAAGGTTTGGGACTACGGTACGAGCAGTACTTC.

The rearrangement links TRBV20-1 to TRBJ2-7; 9 bases map to TRBD1. V shed 4 bases, J shed 3 bases, and the junction held 7 bases outside the gene matches. Germline V gives CDR1 DFQATT, CDR2 SNEGSKA (reference sequence). The CDR3 length is 14 residues. This CDR3 is CSATRQGVIYEQYF. CDR3 DNA sequence: TGCAGTGCTACCCGACAGGGGGTAATCTACGAGCAGTACTTC.

The chain combines TRBV3-1 with TRBJ1-4; the D gene is possibly TRBD1 (5 bases). The V and J ends lost 5 bases and 5 bases respectively, with 12 bases between them. CDR1 is LGHDT, CDR2 YNNKEL, per germline (reference sequence). This CDR3 spans 14 amino acids. The CDR3 here is CASSGTDRNEKLFF. In nucleotides, the CDR3 is TGTGCCAGCAGCGGGACGGACCGAAATGAAAAACTGTTTTTT.

This clonotype is a singleton in its sample. The chain combines TRBV7-9 with TRBJ2-1; either TRBD1 or TRBD2 may supply D (5 bases each). V was cut by 5 bases and J by 7 bases, with 21 bases left in between. The CDR3 runs to 16 residues. Germline V gene lookup returns CDR1 SEHNR and CDR2 FQNEAQ (reference sequence). CDR3 region: CASSAARDRWGNEQFF. The CDR3 DNA sequence: TGTGCCAGCAGCGCCGCTCGGGACCGCTGGGGGAATGAGCAGTTCTTC.

The chain couples TRBV6-5 to TRBJ2-3; no clear D gene. The CDR3 totals 13 residues. CDR1 and CDR2 from the germline V gene are MNHEY and SVGAGI. V was cut by 6 bases and J by 0 bases, with 7 bases left in between. CDR3: CASRGSSTDTQYF. The CDR3 DNA is TGTGCCAGCAGAGGTAGTAGCACAGATACGCAGTATTTT.

The chain links TRBV11-2 to TRBJ1-1, with D possibly matching TRBD1 (6 bases). The ends were cut back, 0 bases at V and 8 bases at J, with 10 bases in the middle. This CDR3 contains 13 residues. Germline lookup yields CDR1 SGHAT and CDR2 FQNNGV. The CDR3 reads CASSLELGTEAFF. CDR3 bases: TGTGCCAGCAGCTTAGAGCTGGGGACAGAAGCTTTCTTT.

This rearrangement joins TRBV28 to TRBJ1-5; D gene uncertain. CDR1 is MDHEN, CDR2 SYDVKM, per germline. The CDR3 contains 13 residues. Deletions cut 7 bases from V and 3 bases from J, with 10 bases between. For the CDR3, the DNA is TGTGCCAGCAAAGGACCGATCAATCAGCCCCAGCATTTT. Its translation: CASKGPINQPQHF. The complete variable domain, with remaining parts taken from reference TRBV28 and TRBJ1-5, reads DVKVTQSSRYLVKRTGEKVFLECVQDMDHENMFWYRQDPGLGLRLIYFSYDVKMKEKGDIPEGYSVSREKKERFSLILESASTNQTSMYLCASKGPINQPQHFGDGTRLSIL.

The chain has TRBV7-6 and TRBJ2-3; a weak D match, TRBD1 (5 bases). In germline, CDR1 is SGHVS, CDR2 FNYEAQ. The V end was cut by 5 bases, the J end by 5 bases, with 11 bases between. The CDR3 has 13 amino acids. The CDR3 here is CASSLQAEDTQYF. CDR3 bases: TGTGCCAGCAGCCTACAGGCCGAAGATACGCAGTATTTT.

The rearrangement links TRBV30 to TRBJ2-7; TRBD1 is a possible D gene (6 bases). V was cut by 5 bases and J by 5 bases, with 13 bases left in between. Germline V CDR1 and CDR2: GTSNPN, SVGIG (reference sequence). The CDR3 consists of 12 residues. CDR3 nucleotides: TGTGCCTGGTCACAGGGCCCGCACGAGCAGTACTTC. Residues: CAWSQGPHEQYF.

The chain is built from TRBV5-1 and TRBJ2-3; no definite D call. CDR1 is SGHRS and CDR2 is YFSETQ in the germline V gene. V lost 6 bases and J lost 6, with 14 bases in between. This CDR3 comprises 13 residues. The DNA for the CDR3 is TGCGCCAGCACTCTCTCTATGCTCGATACGCAGTATTTT. Protein sequence: CASTLSMLDTQYF. Combining the CDR3 with reference TRBV5-1 and TRBJ2-3 gives the whole variable domain KAGVTQTPRYLIKTRGQQVTLSCSPISGHRSVSWYQQTPGQGLQFLFEYFSETQRNKGNFPGRFSGRQFSNSRSEMNVSTLELGDSALYLCASTLSMLDTQYFGPGTRLTVL.

The sample holds a few counts of this clonotype. The rearrangement links TRBV7-8 to TRBJ1-2; D is uncertain. V lost 3 bases and J 8 bases, leaving 13 bases between the germline ends. This CDR3 region has 13 residues. Germline values: CDR1 SGHVS, CDR2 FQNEAQ. DNA for the CDR3: TGTGCCAGCAGCTTTAGCCCGGGAGGAGGCTACACCTTC. Translation gives CASSFSPGGGYTF.

V is TRBV5-4 and J is TRBJ1-4; possible D gene TRBD1, 6 bases. Looked up from germline, CDR1 is SGHNT and CDR2 is YYREEE (reference sequence). V gave up 3 bases and J gave up 0 bases, with 12 bases separating them. The CDR3 consists of 16 residues. As DNA, the CDR3 is TGTGCCAGCAGCTCCGGGACATCCGCAACTAATGAAAAACTGTTTTTT. Translating it yields CASSSGTSATNEKLFF.

The chain has TRBV7-6 and TRBJ2-1; 11 bases line up with TRBD2. The CDR3 runs 15 residues. Germline loops: CDR1 SGHVS, CDR2 FNYEAQ. The V segment lost 0 bases and the J segment 8 bases; nucleotides outside the gene matches: 3. In nucleotides, the CDR3 is TGTGCCAGCAGCTTAGCACTAGCGGGAGTCGATGAGCAGTTCTTC. Encoded protein: CASSLALAGVDEQFF.

This clonotype was seen once. The rearrangement uses TRBV11-2 and TRBJ2-7; D is unresolved. The CDR3 sequence is 14 residues long. V was clipped by 5 bases and J by 4 bases, with 15 bases between them. Germline V gene data show CDR1 as SGHAT and CDR2 as FQNNGV. The DNA for the CDR3 is TGTGCCAGCAGCGCTACCCACCGCCCATACGAGCAGTACTTC. It codes for CASSATHRPYEQYF.

The chain is built from TRBV28 and TRBJ2-3, with TRBD2 matching 10 bases. J gave up 2 bases and V 6 bases, and 5 bases lay outside the gene matches. Germline V gene lookup returns CDR1 MDHEN and CDR2 SYDVKM. The length of the CDR3 is 15 residues. In nucleotides, the CDR3 is TGTGCCAGCAGACTAGCGGGGCCTGTCACAGATACGCAGTATTTT. Its translation is CASRLAGPVTDTQYF.

The chain is built from TRBV29-1 and TRBJ2-7; TRBD1 or TRBD2 may be the D gene (5 bases each). There are 14 residues in the CDR3. Trimming took 1 base from V and 7 from J, leaving 17 bases between them. Germline loops: CDR1 SQVTM, CDR2 ANQGSEA. CDR3 protein: CSVEGIRDVGEQYF. The CDR3 DNA is TGCAGCGTTGAAGGGATTAGGGACGTCGGGGAGCAGTACTTC.

The chain has TRBV7-9 and TRBJ2-1; the D call may be TRBD1 or TRBD2 (7 bases each). The V and J ends lost 5 bases and 5 bases respectively, with 13 bases between them. Germline CDR1 reads SEHNR; CDR2 reads FQNEAQ (reference sequence). This CDR3 is built from 14 residues. CDR3 in amino acids: CASSRGDSDNEQFF. The DNA of the CDR3 is TGTGCCAGCAGCCGGGGGGACAGTGACAATGAGCAGTTCTTC.

In DNA, the CDR3 is TGTGCCAGCAACCGGGGTGGGCAAGAAAACATTCAGTACTTC. Protein: CASNRGGQENIQYF. The J gene is TRBJ2-4, the V gene TRBV9, with D possibly being TRBD2 (5 bases). Germline V gene sequence: CDR1 SGDLS, CDR2 YYNGEE. The CDR3 length is 14 residues. The ends were cut back, 6 bases at V and 5 bases at J, with 15 bases in the middle.

This clonotype was observed a few times. The V and J genes are TRBV7-9 and TRBJ1-5, with 7 bases fitting TRBD1. Germline V lookup: CDR1 SEHNR, CDR2 FQNEAQ (reference sequence). V was pared by 5 bases and J by 4 bases, with 5 bases of the junction left unmatched. The CDR3 is 14 residues long. CDR3 bases: TGTGCCAGCAGCCTGGACAGGTTGAATCAGCCCCAGCATTTT. Translated, it gives CASSLDRLNQPQHF.

This sequence joins TRBV7-2 and TRBJ2-1, with 12 bases identical to TRBD2. V shed 0 bases and J 7 bases; nucleotides not matched to a gene: 7. The CDR3 length is 17 residues. From germline, CDR1 is SGHTA and CDR2 FQGNSA. DNA for the CDR3: TGTGCCAGCAGCTTAGCCCCTAGCGGGGGGGCAGGGAATGAGCAGTTCTTC. Its translation: CASSLAPSGGAGNEQFF.